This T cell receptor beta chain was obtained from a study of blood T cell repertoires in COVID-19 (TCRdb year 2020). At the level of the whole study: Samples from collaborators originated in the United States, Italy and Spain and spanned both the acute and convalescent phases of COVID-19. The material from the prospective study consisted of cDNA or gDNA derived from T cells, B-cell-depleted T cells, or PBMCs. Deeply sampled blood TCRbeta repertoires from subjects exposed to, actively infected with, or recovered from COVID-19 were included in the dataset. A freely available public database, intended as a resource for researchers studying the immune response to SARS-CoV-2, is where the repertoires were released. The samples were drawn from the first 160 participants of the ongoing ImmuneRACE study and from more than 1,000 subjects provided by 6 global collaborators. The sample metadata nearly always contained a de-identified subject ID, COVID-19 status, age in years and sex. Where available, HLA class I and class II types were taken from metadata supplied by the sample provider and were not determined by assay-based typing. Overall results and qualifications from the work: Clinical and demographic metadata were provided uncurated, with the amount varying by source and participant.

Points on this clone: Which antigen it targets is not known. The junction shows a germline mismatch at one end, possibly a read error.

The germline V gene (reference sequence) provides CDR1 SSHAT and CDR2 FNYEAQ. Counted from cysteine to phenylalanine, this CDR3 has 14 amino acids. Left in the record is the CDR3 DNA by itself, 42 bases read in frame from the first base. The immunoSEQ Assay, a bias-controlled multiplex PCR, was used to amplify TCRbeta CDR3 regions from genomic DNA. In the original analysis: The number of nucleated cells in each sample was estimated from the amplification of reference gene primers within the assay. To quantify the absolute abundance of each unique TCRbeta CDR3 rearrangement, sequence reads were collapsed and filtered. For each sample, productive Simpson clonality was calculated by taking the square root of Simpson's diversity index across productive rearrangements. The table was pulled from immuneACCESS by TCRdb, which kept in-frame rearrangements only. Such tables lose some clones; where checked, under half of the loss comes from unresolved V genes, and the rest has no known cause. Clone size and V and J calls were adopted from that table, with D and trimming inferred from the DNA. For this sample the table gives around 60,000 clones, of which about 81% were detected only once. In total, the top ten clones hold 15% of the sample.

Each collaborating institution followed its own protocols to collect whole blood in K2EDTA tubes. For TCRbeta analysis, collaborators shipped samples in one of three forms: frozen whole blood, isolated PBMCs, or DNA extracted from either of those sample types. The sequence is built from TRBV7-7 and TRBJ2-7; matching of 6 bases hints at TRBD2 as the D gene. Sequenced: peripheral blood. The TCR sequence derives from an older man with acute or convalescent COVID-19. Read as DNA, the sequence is TGTGCTAGCAGCCCCGGGAGCGCAAGCTACGAGCAGTACTTC. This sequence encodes CASSPGSASYEQYF. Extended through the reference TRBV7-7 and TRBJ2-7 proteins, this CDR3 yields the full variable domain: GAGVSQSPRYKVTKRGQDVTLRCDPISSHATLYWYQQALGQGPEFLTYFNYEAQPDKSGLPSDRFSAERPEGSISTLTIQRTEQRDSAMYRCASSPGSASYEQYFGPGTRLTVT.